The 17 T cell receptor beta chains below all came from one sample that was sequenced in a study of blood T cell repertoires in COVID-19. Some clones are missing from TCRdb's copy, which holds only in-frame ones; the method was immunoSEQ multiplex PCR. The sample yields 140,000 to 150,000 clones, 80% seen once. The sample comprised peripheral blood. The receptors were gathered from a man between 65 and 79 years old who had recovered from COVID-19.

A word on this clone: Other nucleotide sequences from this sample produce the same CDR3. This rearrangement joins TRBV12-3 or TRBV12-4 to TRBJ2-7; TRBD2 is a possible D gene (7 bases). V gave up 5 bases and J gave up 2 bases, with 10 bases separating them. The CDR3 loop spans 13 amino acids. The CDR3 nucleotides read TGTGCCAGCAGTCCGCGGGGGCCCTACGAGCAGTACTTC. It codes for CASSPRGPYEQYF.

This chain connects TRBV19 to TRBJ2-7; the match to TRBD1 covers 7 bases. The CDR3 is 16 amino acids. The junction had 8 bases not matched to a gene; V was cut back by 3 bases and J by 0 bases. Germline CDR1 LNHDA, CDR2 SQIVND (reference sequence). Here the CDR3 DNA reads TGTGCCAGTAGTATGACCAACAGGGGCCGCTCCTACGAGCAGTACTTC. Its protein product is CASSMTNRGRSYEQYF.

Note on this clone: A read error may produce the germline difference seen at one junction end. The rearrangement joins TRBV29-1 to TRBJ1-1; D is unclear. The CDR3 sequence is 13 residues long. The germline V gene has CDR1 SQVTM and CDR2 ANQGSEA. The CDR3 bases are TGCAGCCTTGACACACCATCGAACACTGAAGCTTTCTTT. Translating gives CSLDTPSNTEAFF.

This clone has only a few counts. The chain links TRBV7-7 to TRBJ2-2; D is perhaps TRBD1 (6 bases). CDR1 SSHAT and CDR2 FNYEAQ come from the germline V gene (reference sequence). The CDR3 has 14 residues. The V and J ends lost 5 bases and 2 bases respectively, with 9 bases between them. CDR3 residues: CASSPGTNTGELFF. CDR3 DNA: TGTGCCAGCAGCCCGGGGACAAACACCGGGGAGCTGTTTTTT.

The V gene is TRBV5-6, the J gene TRBJ2-7, with TRBD2 matching over 8 bases. CDR1 SGHDT and CDR2 YYEEEE come from the germline V gene. J lost 0 bases, V lost 2 bases, and 4 bases had no gene match. The CDR3 runs to 15 residues. The CDR3 coding sequence is TGTGCCAGCAGCTTAGCGGGAGTACTCTCCTACGAGCAGTACTTC. It translates to CASSLAGVLSYEQYF.

The chain links TRBV25-1 to TRBJ1-2; tentative D call: TRBD1 (5 bases). CDR1 is MGHDK, CDR2 SYGVNS, per germline. The CDR3 is 14 amino acids. Trimming removed 7 bases at V and 5 bases at J, with 17 bases between. CDR3 amino acids: CASTGEEGLYGYTF. For the CDR3, the DNA is TGTGCCAGCACGGGTGAGGAGGGGCTATATGGCTACACCTTC.

This clone has more than one count but fewer than ten. This chain connects TRBV19 to TRBJ1-5; D uncertain. CDR1 and CDR2 (germline): LNHDA, SQIVND (reference sequence). The germline V and J ends were trimmed by 0 bases and 0 bases, with 6 bases remaining between them. The CDR3 sequence is 15 residues long. As DNA, the CDR3 is TGTGCCAGTAGTATAGAGAGGTATAGCAATCAGCCCCAGCATTTT. This sequence encodes CASSIERYSNQPQHF.

The chain combines TRBV7-9 with TRBJ2-3; 7 bases line up with TRBD2. Germline CDR1 and CDR2: SEHNR and FQNEAQ (reference sequence). This CDR3 has 13 residues. J lost 4 bases, V lost 10 bases, and 8 bases had no gene match. The CDR3 bases are TGTGCCACCACGCGGCGGGAGTCAGATACGCAGTATTTT. Protein: CATTRRESDTQYF. The full variable domain, completed using reference TRBV7-9 and TRBJ2-3, is DTGVSQNPRHKITKRGQNVTFRCDPISEHNRLYWYRQTLGQGPEFLTYFQNEAQLEKSRLLSDRFSAERPKGSFSTLEIQRTEQGDSAMYLCATTRRESDTQYFGPGTRLTVL.

The CDR3 DNA follows: TGTGCCAGTAGTATGGGAGACGAGCAGTACTTC. Translating gives CASSMGDEQYF. The genes are TRBV19 and TRBJ2-7; D is possibly TRBD2 (5 bases). The CDR3 contains 11 residues. Germline loops: CDR1 LNHDA, CDR2 SQIVND (reference sequence). V shed 3 bases and J shed 5 bases, with 5 bases lying between them.

The genes are TRBV3-1 (or the pseudogene TRBV3-2) and TRBJ1-1; D possibly corresponds to TRBD1 (6 bases). The CDR3 extends over 13 amino acids. CDR1 and CDR2 (germline): LGHDT, YNNKEL (reference sequence). V lost 3 bases to trimming and J lost 4 bases, with 9 bases between them. The CDR3 DNA is TGTGCCAGCAGCCACAGGGGTGCCACTGAAGCTTTCTTT. Its translation is CASSHRGATEAFF.

J is TRBJ2-1 and V is TRBV7-2, with 7 bases matching TRBD2. From germline, CDR1 is SGHTA and CDR2 FQGNSA. V trimming: 4 bases; J trimming: 0 bases; junction bases outside the gene matches: 9. The CDR3 has 17 residues. CDR3 DNA sequence: TGTGCCAGCAGCTCCGGCGGGAGTCTGAGCTCCTACAATGAGCAGTTCTTC. Encoded protein: CASSSGGSLSSYNEQFF.

In this sample, this clone turned up once. V usage is TRBV3-1 (or the pseudogene TRBV3-2) and J usage is TRBJ1-2, with D uncertain. V was clipped by 4 bases and J by 2 bases, with 14 bases between them. The CDR3 loop spans 15 amino acids. Germline loops: CDR1 LGHDT, CDR2 YNNKEL (reference sequence). In nucleotides, the CDR3 is TGTGCCAGCAGCCCCATGCCGGTCCTGAACTATGGCTACACCTTC. This sequence encodes CASSPMPVLNYGYTF.

The V call is TRBV7-2, the J call TRBJ2-5, with 7 nucleotides matching TRBD2. The junction had 4 bases not matched to a gene; V was cut back by 1 base and J by 5 bases. Germline CDR1 SGHTA, CDR2 FQGNSA. The CDR3 consists of 14 residues. The chain's CDR3 is CASSLVASGETQYF. CDR3 DNA: TGTGCCAGCAGCTTAGTTGCTAGCGGTGAGACCCAGTACTTC.

This chain connects TRBV27 to TRBJ1-6; D is unresolved. Trimming stripped 5 bases from V and 0 bases from J, with 11 bases between. Germline V gene sequence: CDR1 MNHEY, CDR2 SMNVEV (reference sequence). The CDR3 is 16 residues long. The CDR3 protein is CASSQTRSSYNSPLHF. In DNA form, the CDR3 reads TGTGCCAGCAGTCAAACTCGGAGCTCCTATAATTCACCCCTCCACTTT.

The rearrangement uses TRBV20-1 and TRBJ1-1; D uncertain. The CDR3 totals 11 residues. Trimming pared 6 bases from V and 6 bases from J, leaving 11 bases between. In germline, CDR1 is DFQATT, CDR2 SNEGSKA (reference sequence). The CDR3 nucleotides are TGCAGTGCCCCACAGTTAGCTGAAGCTTTCTTT. It codes for CSAPQLAEAFF.

The genes are TRBV29-1 and TRBJ1-3; no clear D. V lost 1 base and J lost 5, with 6 bases in between. Germline values: CDR1 SQVTM, CDR2 ANQGSEA. CDR3 length: 12 amino acids. DNA for the CDR3: TGCAGCGTTGAAGGGGCCAGAAACACCATATATTTT. Residues: CSVEGARNTIYF.

This chain's CDR3 is CASSANSGNTIYF. The CDR3 nucleotides read TGTGCCAGTAGTGCAAACAGCGGAAACACCATATATTTT. The chain links TRBV19 to TRBJ1-3; no definite D call. Looked up from germline, CDR1 is LNHDA and CDR2 is SQIVND (reference sequence). This CDR3 is 13 amino acids long. V was clipped by 5 bases and J by 4 bases, with 9 bases between them.